This T cell receptor beta chain was retrieved from a study of spatial heterogeneity in lung cancer. This clonotype was counted at least ten times. Documented time point: blood at routine non-recurrence follow-up after resection. TCRdb analysed the 5' RACE reads with MiXCR anew, one entry per CDR3 protein. Of approximately 70,000 distinct CDR3 sequences in the sample, 8% to 9.5% were seen once. There are 13 residues in the CDR3. V was clipped by 2 bases and J by 4 bases; unmatched bases: 3. Germline V gene sequence: CDR1 SQVTM, CDR2 ANQGSEA. The chain is built from TRBV29-1 and TRBJ1-1; 8 positions agree with TRBD1. Sample: PBMCs, taken at follow-up. This sequence originates from a female donor with early-stage non-small cell lung cancer. The CDR3 DNA sequence: TGCAGCGTTGAACCACAGGGGGGCACTGAAGCTTTCTTT. This codes for CSVEPQGGTEAFF.